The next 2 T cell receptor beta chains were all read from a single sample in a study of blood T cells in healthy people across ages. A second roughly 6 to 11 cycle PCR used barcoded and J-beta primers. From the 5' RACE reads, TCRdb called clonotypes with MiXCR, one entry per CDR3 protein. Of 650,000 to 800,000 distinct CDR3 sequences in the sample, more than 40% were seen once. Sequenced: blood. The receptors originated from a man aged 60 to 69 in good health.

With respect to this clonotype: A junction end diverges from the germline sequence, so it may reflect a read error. The CDR3 DNA follows: TGTGCCGGCAGCTCTAACGGGGGGGCCGAGACCCAGTACTTC. Its protein is CAGSSNGGAETQYF. The chain couples TRBV7-2 to TRBJ2-7; 8 bases match TRBD2. The DNA matches TRBJ2-5 better at its end, which makes the J call doubtful. The germline gives CDR1 SGHTA, CDR2 FQGNSA. The CDR3 spans 14 residues.

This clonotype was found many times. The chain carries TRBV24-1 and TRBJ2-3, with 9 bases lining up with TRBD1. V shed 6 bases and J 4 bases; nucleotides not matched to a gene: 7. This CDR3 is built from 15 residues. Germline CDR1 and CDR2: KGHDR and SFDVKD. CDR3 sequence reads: CATSPGQGRADTQYF. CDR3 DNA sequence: TGTGCCACCAGTCCGGGACAGGGACGTGCAGATACGCAGTATTTT.